This T cell receptor beta chain was profiled in a study of early stage breast cancer tumors. The germline V gene has CDR1 SGHTA and CDR2 FQGNSA. The length of the CDR3 is 15 residues. V was trimmed by 2 bases and J by 7 bases, leaving 14 bases between them. TCRdb's table, derived via immunoSEQ multiplex PCR, lists solely in-frame clones and lacks some. The table records 55,000 to 70,000 clones, 65% to 85% of them present only once. The clonotype was recovered from a person aged 35-50 years with breast cancer. V is TRBV7-2 and J is TRBJ2-2; TRBD2 might be the D (6 bases). The sample taken for sequencing was blood. CDR3 DNA: TGTGCCAGCAGCTTAACCCCCGGGGGTATCGGGGAGCTGTTTTTT. It codes for CASSLTPGGIGELFF.